This T cell receptor (beta chain) came from a study of metastatic and nonmetastatic thyroid tumors. About the study: Malignant thyroid and benign thyroid patients provided blood and tumor or nodule tissue whose repertoires were compared. Study-level findings and limits: In both blood and tumor samples, TCR beta diversity was reported significantly higher for malignant than benign nodules.

No treatment had been given to any patient before thyroid surgery. Per the original methods: Researchers built a distant-metastasis classifier for papillary thyroid cancer that drew on CDR3 differences across clinicopathological groups. TCRdb reassembled clones from the PCR reads with MiXCR. None of the V and J calls come from the authors' own analysis; TCRdb made them. The table records about 92,000 clones, 15% of them present only once. This clone was seen repeatedly, ten times or more. The antigen is undetermined. The V end lost 8 bases, the J end lost 10 bases, and 15 bases lay between the germline ends. The CDR3 runs 12 residues. The V gene's germline CDR1 is MGHDK and CDR2 SYGVNS.

Source material: blood. The chain is built from TRBV25-1 and TRBJ2-1; the D gene is possibly TRBD2 (5 bases). This clonotype was sampled from a female donor with papillary thyroid cancer or a benign thyroid nodule (not recorded which). Some clones in this sample may be carry-over from other donors' samples. Written as DNA, the CDR3 is TGTGCCAGCGGACGCGGGTCTTGGGAGCAGTTCTTC. Translation gives CASGRGSWEQFF.